These 21 T cell receptor beta chains originate from one sample sequenced in a study of blood T cell repertoires in COVID-19 (dated by TCRdb to 2018 to 2020). Library preparation employed the immunoSEQ multiplex PCR assay. TCRdb limited this immuneACCESS table to in-frame rearrangements with V and J called. A share of clones is missing; checked studies link under half to unresolved V genes, and the rest is unexplained. The sample yields hundreds of thousands of clones; more than 80% were counted once. The ten largest account for more than 1.4% of the sample. The source material was peripheral blood. The receptors shown here come from a woman in her 30s with active or convalescent COVID-19.

This clone is a singleton in its sample. The gene calls are TRBV19 and TRBJ2-3; maybe TRBD2 (5 bases). The CDR3 length is 14 residues. V lost 3 bases to trimming and J lost 2 bases, with 9 bases between them. Germline V gene data show CDR1 as LNHDA and CDR2 as SQIVND (reference sequence). The CDR3 sequence: CASSIYSDTDTQYF. CDR3 DNA sequence: TGTGCCAGTAGTATCTATAGCGACACAGATACGCAGTATTTT. The whole variable domain, remainder taken from reference TRBV19 and TRBJ2-3, is DGGITQSPKYLFRKEGQNVTLSCEQNLNHDAMYWYRQDPGQGLRLIYYSQIVNDFQKGDIAEGYSVSREKKESFPLTVTSAQKNPTAFYLCASSIYSDTDTQYFGPGTRLTVL.

The V gene is TRBV10-3, the J gene TRBJ2-3; TRBD2 might be the D (6 bases). Germline-derived CDR1 and CDR2 are ENHRY and SYGVKD. Trimming stripped 6 bases from V and 6 bases from J, with 16 bases between. The CDR3 loop spans 14 amino acids. DNA for the CDR3: TGTGCCATCAGCCTTTTGGGGGGAGTGGATACGCAGTATTTT. Protein product: CAISLLGGVDTQYF.

The chain has TRBV5-4 and TRBJ1-4, with D unresolved. V was cut by 4 bases and J by 4 bases, with 8 bases left in between. The CDR3 has 13 amino acids. CDR1 is SGHNT and CDR2 is YYREEE in the germline V gene (reference sequence). The CDR3 DNA is TGTGCCAGCAGCCGGGAGTTTAATGAAAAACTGTTTTTT. Translating gives CASSREFNEKLFF.

The chain joins TRBV29-1 to TRBJ1-5; D unclear. The CDR3 runs 15 residues. Germline CDR1 SQVTM, CDR2 ANQGSEA. Trimming took off 5 bases at V and 3 bases at J, with 17 bases between the two ends. The CDR3 DNA follows: TGCAGCGTTTCATACAGTATCGGGGACAATCAGCCCCAGCATTTT. As protein: CSVSYSIGDNQPQHF.

The chain is built from TRBV5-1 and TRBJ2-1; tentative D call: TRBD1 (5 bases). Germline assignment: CDR1 SGHRS and CDR2 YFSETQ. Trimming shortened V by 2 bases and J by 8 bases, and 14 bases separated the two germline ends. The CDR3 loop spans 14 amino acids. The CDR3 DNA is TGCGCCAGCAGCTTCAAGGGGTTTCTCGATGAGCAGTTCTTC. Protein sequence: CASSFKGFLDEQFF.

The rearrangement joins TRBV4-1 to TRBJ1-2, with 8 positions matching TRBD1. V trimming: 0 bases; J trimming: 4 bases; junction bases outside the gene matches: 4. Germline CDR1 reads MGHRA; CDR2 reads YSYEKL. The CDR3 length is 15 residues. CDR3 sequence (DNA): TGCGCCAGCAGCCAAGACAGGGGGCGAACCTATGGCTACACCTTC. Protein sequence: CASSQDRGRTYGYTF.

CDR3 nucleotides: TGTGCCAGCCAACCGGGACTCCGTTCGGAAGCTTTCTTT. Translating it yields CASQPGLRSEAFF. The chain combines TRBV6-5 with TRBJ1-1; weak D call: TRBD1 (5 bases). Deletions cut 8 bases from V and 8 bases from J, with 18 bases between. The CDR3 runs 13 residues. Germline loops: CDR1 MNHEY, CDR2 SVGAGI.

This clone was observed a handful of times. V is TRBV2 and J is TRBJ2-1; 11 bases line up with TRBD1. This CDR3 spans 15 amino acids. Germline lookup yields CDR1 SNHLY and CDR2 FYNNEI. The junction had 5 bases not matched to a gene; V was cut back by 3 bases and J by 7 bases. CDR3 sequence reads: CASSERTGGANEQFF. The CDR3 DNA is TGTGCCAGCAGTGAGCGGACAGGGGGCGCGAATGAGCAGTTCTTC. The complete variable domain, with remaining parts taken from reference TRBV2 and TRBJ2-1, reads EPEVTQTPSHQVTQMGQEVILRCVPISNHLYFYWYRQILGQKVEFLVSFYNNEISEKSEIFDDQFSVERPDGSNFTLKIRSTKLEDSAMYFCASSERTGGANEQFFGPGTRLTVL.

The chain combines TRBV27 with TRBJ1-2; 7 bases fit TRBD1. The CDR3 runs 15 residues. The V segment lost 5 bases and the J segment 4 bases; nucleotides outside the gene matches: 10. The V gene's germline CDR1 is MNHEY and CDR2 SMNVEV (reference sequence). CDR3 coding DNA: TGTGCCAGCAGTCCCCGGGACAGCTTAATCTATGGCTACACCTTC. This sequence encodes CASSPRDSLIYGYTF.

The rearrangement uses TRBV5-1 and TRBJ1-5; TRBD1 aligns across 8 bases. Trimming took 4 bases from V and 2 from J; bases not matched to a gene: 8. CDR3 length equals 16 residues. Germline assignment: CDR1 SGHRS and CDR2 YFSETQ. CDR3 loop: CASSVAGGEGNQPQHF. The CDR3 DNA sequence: TGCGCCAGCAGCGTGGCAGGGGGCGAAGGCAATCAGCCCCAGCATTTT.

Written as DNA, the CDR3 is TGTGCCAGCAGCGTACCGGGACTAGCGAGCACCGGGGAGCTGTTTTTT. Its protein product is CASSVPGLASTGELFF. The chain uses TRBV7-8 and TRBJ2-2; 10 positions match TRBD2. Germline V gene sequence: CDR1 SGHVS, CDR2 FQNEAQ. V was clipped by 5 bases and J by 4 bases; unmatched bases: 7. The CDR3 is 16 residues long.

V and J are TRBV15 and TRBJ2-5, with 7 bases identical to TRBD1. Germline lookup yields CDR1 LNHNV and CDR2 YYDKDF (reference sequence). V shed 1 base, J shed 3 bases, and the junction held 5 bases outside the gene matches. The CDR3 runs to 15 residues. The CDR3 region is CATSRVPTGKETQYF. DNA for the CDR3: TGTGCCACCAGCAGAGTCCCGACAGGGAAAGAGACCCAGTACTTC. Full variable domain (outside the CDR3, taken from reference TRBV15 and TRBJ2-5): DAMVIQNPRYQVTQFGKPVTLSCSQTLNHNVMYWYQQKSSQAPKLLFHYYDKDFNNEADTPDNFQSRRPNTSFCFLDIRSPGLGDTAMYLCATSRVPTGKETQYFGPGTRLLVL.

In its sample, this clone was seen a few times. This chain uses TRBV30 with TRBJ1-3, with 7 bases lining up with TRBD1. This CDR3 is 17 amino acids long. After removal of 2 bases from V and 3 bases from J, the junction contained 13 bases not matched to a gene. Germline-derived CDR1 and CDR2 are GTSNPN and SVGIG (reference sequence). The CDR3: CAWSLTSEGAHGNTIYF. The CDR3 DNA is TGTGCCTGGAGTTTAACCTCGGAGGGGGCTCATGGAAACACCATATATTTT.

This clone came up once. V and J are TRBV10-1 and TRBJ1-5; 8 bases fit TRBD1. CDR3 length: 15 amino acids. Germline V gives CDR1 WNHNN, CDR2 SYGVQD (reference sequence). V trimming: 3 bases; J trimming: 6 bases; junction bases outside the gene matches: 7. CDR3 region: CASSEGTGGTQPQHF. CDR3 DNA: TGCGCCAGCAGTGAAGGGACAGGAGGAACTCAGCCCCAGCATTTT.

The rearrangement joins TRBV19 to TRBJ1-3; a possible D gene is TRBD1 (6 bases). V was clipped by 4 bases and J by 2 bases, with 12 bases between them. Germline lookup yields CDR1 LNHDA and CDR2 SQIVND (reference sequence). The CDR3 extends over 15 amino acids. The CDR3 DNA sequence: TGTGCCAGTAGTACCGCGACAGGAGCTGGAAACACCATATATTTT. Amino acids: CASSTATGAGNTIYF.

In DNA form, the CDR3 reads TGTGCCAGCAGCTCCACTACTACCCGGGACAACCAAGAGACCCAGTACTTC. Translated, it gives CASSSTTTRDNQETQYF. The chain couples TRBV11-2 to TRBJ2-5; tentatively, D is TRBD1 (6 bases). Trimming took 4 bases from V and 0 from J, leaving 18 bases between them. Germline lookup yields CDR1 SGHAT and CDR2 FQNNGV. The CDR3 totals 17 residues.

The gene calls are TRBV20-1 and TRBJ2-7, with unresolved D. The length of the CDR3 is 11 residues. Trimming pared 3 bases from V and 6 bases from J, leaving 9 bases between. Germline V gives CDR1 DFQATT, CDR2 SNEGSKA (reference sequence). The CDR3 nucleotides read TGCAGTGCTAGCCCCGGAGCCGAGCAGTACTTC. Its translation: CSASPGAEQYF.

The table lists this clone with a few counts. This chain connects TRBV6-6 to TRBJ1-6; 7 nucleotides match TRBD1. The CDR3 runs 15 residues. CDR1 and CDR2 (germline): MNHNY, SVGAGI (reference sequence). V lost 1 base to trimming and J lost 7 bases; unmatched junction nucleotides: 4. The CDR3 DNA sequence: TGTGCCAGCAGTTACTTGGGACAGCCGAATTCACCCCTCCACTTT. Translating it yields CASSYLGQPNSPLHF.

As for this clone: Other DNA sequences in this sample translate to the same CDR3. CDR3 amino acids: CASSQDRGLGQPQHF. The CDR3, as DNA: TGCGCCAGCAGCCAAGATCGAGGGCTTGGACAGCCCCAGCATTTT. The chain combines TRBV4-1 with TRBJ1-5; D not certain. This CDR3 region has 15 residues. Trimming cost V 0 bases and J 7 bases, with 13 bases left between them. Germline CDR1 MGHRA, CDR2 YSYEKL.

The chain recombines TRBV19 with TRBJ1-2, with D possibly TRBD1 on 5 matching bases. From germline, CDR1 is LNHDA and CDR2 SQIVND (reference sequence). V lost 7 bases to trimming and J lost 5 bases, with 14 bases between them. The CDR3 is made up of 13 amino acids. CDR3 in amino acids: CASTGRDGYGYTF. The CDR3 nucleotides are TGTGCCAGTACTGGGAGGGACGGTTATGGCTACACCTTC.

V and J are TRBV10-3 and TRBJ1-1, with a weak D call TRBD1 (5 bases). The germline V gene has CDR1 ENHRY and CDR2 SYGVKD. The CDR3 is 13 amino acids. V shed 10 bases and J shed 2 bases, with 14 bases lying between them. The CDR3 region is CATGGVGNTEAFF. DNA for the CDR3: TGTGCCACCGGGGGGGTTGGAAACACTGAAGCTTTCTTT.